This T cell receptor beta chain was obtained from a study of graft-versus-host responses after intestinal transplantation. Study-wide context: Recipients were all induced with anti-thymocyte globulin, then given tacrolimus and steroids for 2 to 3 years.

Remarks on this clone: As yet, its antigen is unknown.

Sequenced by immunoSEQ multiplex PCR; TCRdb stores in-frame clones only, minus some. The sample includes 78,000 or so clones, 87% seen only once; the top ten take around 8.6%. This CDR3 is built from 13 residues. From germline, CDR1 is SGHTA and CDR2 FQGTGA. V was cut by 1 base and J by 4 bases, with 6 bases left in between. The gene calls are TRBV7-3 and TRBJ2-3; D uncertain. The starting material was unstimulated CD8+ T cells sorted from spleen or lymph node cells, obtained before transplant. The sequence was collected from a human donor who was the organ donor for an intestinal transplant. CDR3 sequence (DNA): TGTGCCAGCAGCTTAAGAGTTTCAGATACGCAGTATTTT. It encodes CASSLRVSDTQYF.